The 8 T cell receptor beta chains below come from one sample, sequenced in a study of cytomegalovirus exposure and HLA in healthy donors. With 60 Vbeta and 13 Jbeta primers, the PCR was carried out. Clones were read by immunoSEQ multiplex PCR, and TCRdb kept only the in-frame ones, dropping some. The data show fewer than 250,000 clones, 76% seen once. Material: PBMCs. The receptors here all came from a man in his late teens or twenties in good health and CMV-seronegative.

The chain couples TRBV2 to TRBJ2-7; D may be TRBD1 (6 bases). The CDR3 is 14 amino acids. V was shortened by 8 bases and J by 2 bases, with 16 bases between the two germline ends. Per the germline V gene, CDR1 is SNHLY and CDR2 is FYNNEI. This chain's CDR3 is CASLETGSAYEQYF. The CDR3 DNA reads TGTGCCAGCCTCGAGACAGGCTCCGCCTACGAGCAGTACTTC.

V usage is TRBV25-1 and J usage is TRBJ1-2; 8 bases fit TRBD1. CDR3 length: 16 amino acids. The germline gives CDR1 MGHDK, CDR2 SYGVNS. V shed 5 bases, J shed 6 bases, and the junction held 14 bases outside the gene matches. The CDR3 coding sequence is TGTGCCAGCAGTTTTTCCAACCCCGGGACAGGTGATGGCTACACCTTC. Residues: CASSFSNPGTGDGYTF.

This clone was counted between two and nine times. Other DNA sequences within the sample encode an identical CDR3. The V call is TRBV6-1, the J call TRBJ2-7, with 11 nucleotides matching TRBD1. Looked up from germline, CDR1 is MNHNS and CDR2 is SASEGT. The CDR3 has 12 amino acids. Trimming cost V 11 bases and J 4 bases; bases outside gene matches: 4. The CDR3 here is CAGGQGGYEQYF. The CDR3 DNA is TGTGCCGGGGGACAGGGGGGGTACGAGCAGTACTTC.

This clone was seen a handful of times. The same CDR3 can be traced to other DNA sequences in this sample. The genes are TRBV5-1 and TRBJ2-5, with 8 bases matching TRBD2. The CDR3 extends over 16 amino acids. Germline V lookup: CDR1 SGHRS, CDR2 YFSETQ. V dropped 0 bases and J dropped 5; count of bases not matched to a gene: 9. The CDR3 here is CASSLGPAGVGETQYF. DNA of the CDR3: TGCGCCAGCAGCTTGGGTCCAGCGGGAGTCGGTGAGACCCAGTACTTC. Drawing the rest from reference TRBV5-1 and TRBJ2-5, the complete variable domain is KAGVTQTPRYLIKTRGQQVTLSCSPISGHRSVSWYQQTPGQGLQFLFEYFSETQRNKGNFPGRFSGRQFSNSRSEMNVSTLELGDSALYLCASSLGPAGVGETQYFGPGTRLLVL.

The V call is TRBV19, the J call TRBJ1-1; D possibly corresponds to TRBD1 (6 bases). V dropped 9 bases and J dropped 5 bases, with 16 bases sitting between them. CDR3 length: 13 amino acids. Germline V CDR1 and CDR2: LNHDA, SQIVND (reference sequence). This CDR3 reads CASAYRVDTEAFF. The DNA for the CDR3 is TGTGCCAGCGCCTACAGGGTAGATACTGAAGCTTTCTTT. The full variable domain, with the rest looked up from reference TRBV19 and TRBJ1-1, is DGGITQSPKYLFRKEGQNVTLSCEQNLNHDAMYWYRQDPGQGLRLIYYSQIVNDFQKGDIAEGYSVSREKKESFPLTVTSAQKNPTAFYLCASAYRVDTEAFFGQGTRLTVV.

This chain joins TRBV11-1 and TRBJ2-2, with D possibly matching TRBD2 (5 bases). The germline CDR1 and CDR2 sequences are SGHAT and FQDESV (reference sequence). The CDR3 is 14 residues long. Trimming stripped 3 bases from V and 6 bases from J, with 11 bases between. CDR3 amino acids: CASSFSAGPGELFF. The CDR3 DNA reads TGTGCCAGCAGCTTTTCCGCGGGCCCCGGGGAGCTGTTTTTT.

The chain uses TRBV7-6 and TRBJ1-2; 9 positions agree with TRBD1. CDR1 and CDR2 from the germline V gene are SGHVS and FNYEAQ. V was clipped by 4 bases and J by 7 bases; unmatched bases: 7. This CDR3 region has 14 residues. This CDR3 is CASSSGQGSAGYTF. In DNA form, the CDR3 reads TGTGCCAGCAGCTCAGGACAGGGGAGCGCTGGCTACACCTTC.

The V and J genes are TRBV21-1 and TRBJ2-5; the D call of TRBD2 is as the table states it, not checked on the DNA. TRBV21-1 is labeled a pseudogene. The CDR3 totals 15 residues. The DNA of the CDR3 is TGTGCCAGCAGCAGACTAGCGGGATTTGAGGAGACCCAGTACTTC. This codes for CASSRLAGFEETQYF.